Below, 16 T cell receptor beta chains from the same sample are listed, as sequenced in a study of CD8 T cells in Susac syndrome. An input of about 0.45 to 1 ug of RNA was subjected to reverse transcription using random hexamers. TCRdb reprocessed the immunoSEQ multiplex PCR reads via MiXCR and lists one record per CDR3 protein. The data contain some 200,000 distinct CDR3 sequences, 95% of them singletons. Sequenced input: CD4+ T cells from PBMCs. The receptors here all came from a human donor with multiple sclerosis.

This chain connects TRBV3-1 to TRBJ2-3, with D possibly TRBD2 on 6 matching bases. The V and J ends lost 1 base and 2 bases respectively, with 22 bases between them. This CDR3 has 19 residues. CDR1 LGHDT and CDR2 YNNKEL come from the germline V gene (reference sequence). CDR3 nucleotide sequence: TGTGCCAGCAGCCAAGCCGGGAGTCTCGGGGGAGAATACACAGATACGCAGTATTTT. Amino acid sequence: CASSQAGSLGGEYTDTQYF.

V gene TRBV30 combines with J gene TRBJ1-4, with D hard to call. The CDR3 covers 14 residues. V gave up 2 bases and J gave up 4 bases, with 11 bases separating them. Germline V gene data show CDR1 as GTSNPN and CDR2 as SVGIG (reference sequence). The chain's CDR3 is CAWSRLNINEKLFF. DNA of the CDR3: TGTGCCTGGAGTAGGCTGAATATTAATGAAAAACTGTTTTTT.

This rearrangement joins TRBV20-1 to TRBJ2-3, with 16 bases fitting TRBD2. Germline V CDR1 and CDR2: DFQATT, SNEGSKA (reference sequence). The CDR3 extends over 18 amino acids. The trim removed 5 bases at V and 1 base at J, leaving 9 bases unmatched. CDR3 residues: CSAEPGLAGGMGTDTQYF. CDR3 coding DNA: TGCAGTGCTGAACCGGGACTAGCGGGGGGGATGGGCACAGATACGCAGTATTTT.

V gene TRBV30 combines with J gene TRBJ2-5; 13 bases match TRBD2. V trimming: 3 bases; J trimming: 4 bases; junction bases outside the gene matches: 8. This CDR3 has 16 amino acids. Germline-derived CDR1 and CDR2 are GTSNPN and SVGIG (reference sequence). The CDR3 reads CAWSLGLAGVSETQYF. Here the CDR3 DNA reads TGTGCCTGGAGCCTCGGACTAGCGGGAGTTTCAGAGACCCAGTACTTC.

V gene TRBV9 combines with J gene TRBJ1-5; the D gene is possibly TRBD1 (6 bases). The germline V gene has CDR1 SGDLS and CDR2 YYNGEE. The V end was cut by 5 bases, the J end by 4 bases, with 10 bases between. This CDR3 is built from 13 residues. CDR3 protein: CASSVQGNQPQHF. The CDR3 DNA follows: TGTGCCAGCAGTGTCCAGGGGAATCAGCCCCAGCATTTT.

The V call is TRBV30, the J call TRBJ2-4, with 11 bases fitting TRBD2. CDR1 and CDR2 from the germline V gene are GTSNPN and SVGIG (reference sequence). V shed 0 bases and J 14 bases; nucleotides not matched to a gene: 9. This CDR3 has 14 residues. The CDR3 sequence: CAWSVLAGEGLEYF. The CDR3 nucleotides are TGTGCCTGGAGTGTACTAGCGGGAGAAGGTTTGGAGTACTTC.

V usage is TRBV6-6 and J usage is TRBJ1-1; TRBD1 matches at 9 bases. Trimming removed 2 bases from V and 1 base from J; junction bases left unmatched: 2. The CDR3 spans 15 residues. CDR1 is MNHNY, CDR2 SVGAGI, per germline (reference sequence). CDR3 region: CASSYGTGTNTEAFF. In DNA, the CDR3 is TGTGCCAGCAGTTACGGGACAGGGACGAACACTGAAGCTTTCTTT.

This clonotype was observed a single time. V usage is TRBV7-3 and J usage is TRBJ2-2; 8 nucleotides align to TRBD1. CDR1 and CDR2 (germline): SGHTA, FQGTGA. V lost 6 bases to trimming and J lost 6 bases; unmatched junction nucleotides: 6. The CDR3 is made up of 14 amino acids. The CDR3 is CASRQAGGPGELFF. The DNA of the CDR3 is TGTGCCAGCAGACAGGCAGGGGGCCCCGGGGAGCTGTTTTTT.

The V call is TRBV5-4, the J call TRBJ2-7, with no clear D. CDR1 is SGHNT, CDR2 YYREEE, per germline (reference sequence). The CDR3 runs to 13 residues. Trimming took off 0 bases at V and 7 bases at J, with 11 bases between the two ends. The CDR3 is CASSLGEVREQYF. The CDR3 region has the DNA TGTGCCAGCAGCTTGGGCGAGGTTCGGGAGCAGTACTTC.

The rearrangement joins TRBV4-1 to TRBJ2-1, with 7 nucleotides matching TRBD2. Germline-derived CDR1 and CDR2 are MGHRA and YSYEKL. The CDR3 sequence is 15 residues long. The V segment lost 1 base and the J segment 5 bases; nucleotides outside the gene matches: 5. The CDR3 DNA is TGCGCCAGCAGCCAAGGTGGCGGGAGTAACAATGAGCAGTTCTTC. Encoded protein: CASSQGGGSNNEQFF.

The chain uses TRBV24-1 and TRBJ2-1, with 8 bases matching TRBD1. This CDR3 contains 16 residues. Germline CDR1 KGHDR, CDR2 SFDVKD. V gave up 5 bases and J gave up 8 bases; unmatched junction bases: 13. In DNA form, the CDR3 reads TGTGCCACCAGTGGGACAGGGACAGGAAGGTCGGATGAGCAGTTCTTC. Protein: CATSGTGTGRSDEQFF.

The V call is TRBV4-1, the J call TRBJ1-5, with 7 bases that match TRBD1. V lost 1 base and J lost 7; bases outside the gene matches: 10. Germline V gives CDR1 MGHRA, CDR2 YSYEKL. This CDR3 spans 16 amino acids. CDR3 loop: CASSQGPGAGGQPQHF. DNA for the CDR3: TGCGCCAGCAGCCAAGGCCCGGGGGCAGGGGGGCAGCCCCAGCATTTT.

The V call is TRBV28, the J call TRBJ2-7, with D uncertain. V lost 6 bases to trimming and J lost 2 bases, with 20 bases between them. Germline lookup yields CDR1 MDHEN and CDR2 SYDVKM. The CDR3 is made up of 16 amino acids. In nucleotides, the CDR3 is TGTGCCAGCAGCCAATACACCGGGCCGCGCACCTACGAGCAGTACTTC. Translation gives CASSQYTGPRTYEQYF.

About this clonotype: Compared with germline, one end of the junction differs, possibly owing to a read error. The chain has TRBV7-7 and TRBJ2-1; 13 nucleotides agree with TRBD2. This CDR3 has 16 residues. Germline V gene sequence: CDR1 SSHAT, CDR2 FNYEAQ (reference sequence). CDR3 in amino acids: CASSPVTSGRINEQFF. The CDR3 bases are TGTGCTAGCAGCCCCGTGACTAGCGGGAGGATCAATGAGCAGTTCTTC.

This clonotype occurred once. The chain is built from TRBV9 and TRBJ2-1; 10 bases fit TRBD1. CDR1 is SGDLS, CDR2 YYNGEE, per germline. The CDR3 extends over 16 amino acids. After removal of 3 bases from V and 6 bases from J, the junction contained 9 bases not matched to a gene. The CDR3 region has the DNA TGTGCCAGCAGCGGCGAAGGGGGACAGGGGCGCAATGAGCAGTTCTTC. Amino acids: CASSGEGGQGRNEQFF. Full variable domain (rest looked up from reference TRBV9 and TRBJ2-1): DSGVTQTPKHLITATGQRVTLRCSPRSGDLSVYWYQQSLDQGLQFLIQYYNGEERAKGNILERFSAQQFPDLHSELNLSSLELGDSALYFCASSGEGGQGRNEQFFGPGTRLTVL.

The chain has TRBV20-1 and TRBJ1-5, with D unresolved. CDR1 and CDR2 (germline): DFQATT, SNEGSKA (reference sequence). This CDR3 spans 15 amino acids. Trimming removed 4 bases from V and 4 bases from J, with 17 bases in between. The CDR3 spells CSATSREGGNQPQHF. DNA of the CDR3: TGCAGTGCTACTTCCCGGGAGGGTGGAAATCAGCCCCAGCATTTT.